A single sample gave rise to the 22 T cell receptor beta chains below, sequenced in a study of blood T cell repertoires in COVID-19. Assay: immunoSEQ multiplex PCR; the TCRdb copy retains only in-frame clones and omits some. The sample includes approximately 31,000 clones, 65% to 90% of them seen just once. Sequences were obtained from peripheral blood. Every receptor here comes from a woman aged 80 or over with active or convalescent COVID-19.

V and J are TRBV12-3 or TRBV12-4 and TRBJ2-3; D perhaps matches TRBD1 (6 bases). The CDR3 extends over 13 amino acids. V lost 11 bases to trimming and J lost 8 bases, with 20 bases between them. The CDR3, as DNA: TGTGCCTGTATAGCAGGGGCCTTGGGTACGCAGTATTTT. This translates into CACIAGALGTQYF.

The genes are TRBV29-1 and TRBJ2-6, with D unclear. CDR1 is SQVTM and CDR2 is ANQGSEA in the germline V gene. V lost 3 bases to trimming and J lost 2 bases, with 5 bases between them. The CDR3 runs to 13 residues. CDR3 nucleotides: TGCAGCGTTGATGTCACTGGGGCCAACGTCCTGACTTTC. Translation gives CSVDVTGANVLTF.

This clone was observed a single time. The chain recombines TRBV6-5 with TRBJ2-3, with TRBD1 as a possible D gene (7 bases). V gave up 8 bases and J gave up 3 bases, with 12 bases separating them. Germline V CDR1 and CDR2: MNHEY, SVGAGI. CDR3 size: 13 residues. The CDR3 nucleotides read TGTGCCAGCGGGCCAGGGGGGACAGATACGCAGTATTTT. Protein sequence: CASGPGGTDTQYF.

This chain uses TRBV15 with TRBJ2-2, with D possibly TRBD1 on 6 matching bases. The CDR3 has 12 amino acids. The germline V gene encodes CDR1 LNHNV and CDR2 YYDKDF (reference sequence). Trimming removed 11 bases at V and 1 base at J, with 8 bases between. The CDR3 DNA follows: TGTGCCCCGGACAGGAACACCGGGGAGCTGTTTTTT. It is translated as CAPDRNTGELFF.

The J gene is TRBJ2-3, the V gene TRBV7-9; 7 bases align to TRBD2. Germline V lookup: CDR1 SEHNR, CDR2 FQNEAQ (reference sequence). This CDR3 comprises 14 residues. With 6 bases clipped from V and 4 bases from J, the junction kept 7 bases outside the gene matches. Written as DNA, the CDR3 is TGTGCCAGCAGTTGGGCGGGAGCGGCAGATACGCAGTATTTT. Encoded protein: CASSWAGAADTQYF.

This sequence joins TRBV5-1 and TRBJ2-1; D possibly corresponds to TRBD1 (6 bases). V dropped 0 bases and J dropped 5 bases, with 12 bases sitting between them. Germline CDR1 is SGHRS and CDR2 is YFSETQ. CDR3 length: 15 amino acids. Here the CDR3 DNA reads TGCGCCAGCAGCTTGGCAGGGGATTTTCACAATGAGCAGTTCTTC. Its translation is CASSLAGDFHNEQFF.

V and J are TRBV15 and TRBJ2-7, with TRBD2 identical over 7 bases. After removal of 0 bases from V and 6 bases from J, the junction contained 8 bases not matched to a gene. The CDR3 consists of 15 residues. Germline V gene lookup returns CDR1 LNHNV and CDR2 YYDKDF (reference sequence). DNA of the CDR3: TGTGCCACCAGCAGAGATGCGGCGGGAGAGGGCGAGCAGTACTTC. This codes for CATSRDAAGEGEQYF. Drawing the rest from reference TRBV15 and TRBJ2-7, the complete variable domain is DAMVIQNPRYQVTQFGKPVTLSCSQTLNHNVMYWYQQKSSQAPKLLFHYYDKDFNNEADTPDNFQSRRPNTSFCFLDIRSPGLGDTAMYLCATSRDAAGEGEQYFGPGTRLTVT.

The chain joins TRBV7-2 to TRBJ2-7, with D possibly TRBD1 on 6 matching bases. The V end lost 4 bases, the J end lost 6 bases, and 19 bases lay between the germline ends. CDR3 size: 15 residues. In germline, CDR1 is SGHTA, CDR2 FQGNSA. The CDR3 nucleotides are TGTGCCAGCAGCTCAGACCCCAGGGGAGTTCTCGAGCAGTACTTC. This encodes CASSSDPRGVLEQYF.

This clone was counted once. The chain employs TRBV4-2 and TRBJ1-3; D may be TRBD1 (5 bases). CDR3 length equals 15 residues. Germline CDR1 LGHNA, CDR2 YNFKEQ. The V and J ends lost 1 base and 5 bases respectively, with 12 bases between them. The CDR3 coding sequence is TGTGCCAGCAGCCAAGTCTTCAGGGAAAGAAACACCATATATTTT. Protein sequence: CASSQVFRERNTIYF.

In this sample, this clone turned up once. This rearrangement joins TRBV29-1 to TRBJ2-7; 11 nucleotides agree with TRBD1. The CDR3 consists of 14 residues. Trimming cost V 1 base and J 6 bases; bases outside gene matches: 5. The germline V gene has CDR1 SQVTM and CDR2 ANQGSEA. CDR3 DNA: TGCAGCGTTGAAGTGCGGGACAGGGGGAGCGAGCAGTACTTC. Translating it yields CSVEVRDRGSEQYF.

The chain links TRBV11-3 to TRBJ2-5; D gene uncertain. The V gene lost 5 bases and the J gene lost 5 bases, with 15 bases spanning the gap. CDR1 SGHNT and CDR2 YENEEA come from the germline V gene. The CDR3 extends over 14 amino acids. CDR3 coding DNA: TGTGCCAGCAGCAGTAGAGCATTCCGGGAGACCCAGTACTTC. Encoded protein: CASSSRAFRETQYF.

The chain employs TRBV18 and TRBJ2-4; 13 bases are a match to TRBD2. The length of the CDR3 is 17 residues. V lost 6 bases, J lost 4 bases, and 9 bases stayed unmatched. Germline V lookup: CDR1 KGHSH, CDR2 LQKENI. CDR3 sequence: CASSLGETSGGKNIQYF. The CDR3 DNA sequence: TGTGCCAGCTCCCTCGGGGAGACTAGCGGGGGGAAAAACATTCAGTACTTC.

The V call is TRBV12-3 or TRBV12-4, the J call TRBJ2-1, with a weak D call TRBD1 (5 bases). This CDR3 has 13 amino acids. V was shortened by 3 bases and J by 5 bases, with 8 bases between the two germline ends. The DNA for the CDR3 is TGTGCCAGCAGTTTCGACAGAAACAATGAGCAGTTCTTC. Translated, it gives CASSFDRNNEQFF.

The count of this clone is one. The V and J genes are TRBV9 and TRBJ2-1; TRBD2 is a possible D gene (5 bases). The germline CDR1 and CDR2 sequences are SGDLS and YYNGEE. The germline V and J ends were trimmed by 3 bases and 0 bases, with 16 bases remaining between them. This CDR3 contains 17 residues. CDR3 sequence: CASSADVALRSYNEQFF. The DNA for the CDR3 is TGTGCCAGCAGCGCCGATGTAGCGCTCCGCTCCTACAATGAGCAGTTCTTC.

The chain employs TRBV25-1 and TRBJ2-7, with D perhaps TRBD1 (6 bases). The V gene lost 6 bases and the J gene lost 5 bases, with 20 bases spanning the gap. CDR3 length equals 15 residues. Germline V lookup: CDR1 MGHDK, CDR2 SYGVNS. The CDR3 spells CASSLPGNRAHEQYF. In DNA, the CDR3 is TGTGCCAGCAGCCTCCCTGGGAACAGGGCCCACGAGCAGTACTTC.

The rearrangement links TRBV10-3 to TRBJ1-3, with 7 nucleotides matching TRBD1. The V gene end was trimmed by 4 bases and the J gene end by 1 base; junction bases not matched to a gene: 7. Per germline, CDR1 ENHRY and CDR2 SYGVKD. The CDR3 runs to 16 residues. CDR3 in amino acids: CAISGTRDSSGNTIYF. Here the CDR3 DNA reads TGTGCCATCAGTGGGACCCGGGACAGTTCTGGAAACACCATATATTTT.

V and J are TRBV7-3 and TRBJ2-5, with TRBD2 matching over 7 bases. CDR1 is SGHTA and CDR2 is FQGTGA in the germline V gene. Trimming took 3 bases from V and 0 from J; bases not matched to a gene: 7. This CDR3 is built from 16 residues. Here the CDR3 DNA reads TGTGCCAGCAGCTTCCGGGGACTATCGTACCAAGAGACCCAGTACTTC. Amino acid sequence: CASSFRGLSYQETQYF.

The rearrangement uses TRBV19 and TRBJ1-4; 11 positions agree with TRBD1. V shed 10 bases and J 5 bases; nucleotides not matched to a gene: 12. The CDR3 runs 16 residues. The germline CDR1 and CDR2 sequences are LNHDA and SQIVND (reference sequence). Written as DNA, the CDR3 is TGTGCCACATCGGACAGGGGGCTCACCGGGAATGAAAAACTGTTTTTT. Translation gives CATSDRGLTGNEKLFF.

The chain combines TRBV9 with TRBJ2-6; possibly TRBD1 for D (5 bases). The V end lost 4 bases, the J end lost 2 bases, and 13 bases lay between the germline ends. The length of the CDR3 is 16 residues. Looked up from germline, CDR1 is SGDLS and CDR2 is YYNGEE. The CDR3 DNA reads TGTGCCAGCAGCCCAAATCAGGGCCCTGGGGCCAACGTCCTGACTTTC. This gives the protein CASSPNQGPGANVLTF.

The CDR3 protein is CASTVSWGQGNQPQHF. CDR3 in DNA: TGTGCCAGCACCGTTTCCTGGGGGCAGGGTAATCAGCCCCAGCATTTT. The rearrangement links TRBV28 to TRBJ1-5, with D possibly being TRBD1 (6 bases). In germline, CDR1 is MDHEN, CDR2 SYDVKM. The CDR3 spans 16 residues. The V and J ends lost 7 bases and 4 bases respectively, with 20 bases between them.

CDR3 sequence (DNA): TGTGCCAGCAGTAAGACTAGCGGGAGAGATTACGAGCAGTACTTC. It translates to CASSKTSGRDYEQYF. The chain combines TRBV6-2 or TRBV6-3 with TRBJ2-7, with TRBD2 matching 12 bases. V lost 5 bases, J lost 4 bases, and 6 bases stayed unmatched. This CDR3 spans 15 amino acids. CDR1 and CDR2 (germline): MNHEY, SVGEGT.

The chain carries TRBV4-1 and TRBJ1-5; D perhaps matches TRBD1 (5 bases). V lost 1 base and J 5 bases, leaving 9 bases between the germline ends. CDR3 size: 14 residues. Germline CDR1 is MGHRA and CDR2 is YSYEKL. This CDR3 is CASSQGFRDQPQHF. Written as DNA, the CDR3 is TGCGCCAGCAGCCAAGGATTCAGGGATCAGCCCCAGCATTTT.